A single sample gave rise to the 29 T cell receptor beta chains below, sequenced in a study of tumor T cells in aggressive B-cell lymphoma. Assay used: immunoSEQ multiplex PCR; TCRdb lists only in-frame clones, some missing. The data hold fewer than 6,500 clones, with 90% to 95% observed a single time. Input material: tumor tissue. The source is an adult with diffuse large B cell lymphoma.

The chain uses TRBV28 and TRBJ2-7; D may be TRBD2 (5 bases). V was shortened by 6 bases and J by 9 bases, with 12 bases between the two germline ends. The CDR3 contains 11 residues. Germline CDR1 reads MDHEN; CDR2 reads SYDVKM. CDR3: CASSVRDGQYF. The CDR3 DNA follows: TGTGCCAGCAGCGTCCGGGATGGGCAGTACTTC.

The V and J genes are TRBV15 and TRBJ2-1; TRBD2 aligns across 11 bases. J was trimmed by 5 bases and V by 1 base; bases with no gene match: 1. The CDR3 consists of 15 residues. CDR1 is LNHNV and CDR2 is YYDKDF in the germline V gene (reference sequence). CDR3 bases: TGTGCCACCAGCAGAGCGGGACTAGCGGACAATGAGCAGTTCTTC. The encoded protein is CATSRAGLADNEQFF.

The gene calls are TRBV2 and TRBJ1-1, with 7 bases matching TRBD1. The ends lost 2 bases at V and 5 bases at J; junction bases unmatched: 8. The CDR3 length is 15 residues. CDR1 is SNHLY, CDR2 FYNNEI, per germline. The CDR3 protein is CASSERGRGKTEAFF. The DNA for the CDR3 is TGTGCCAGCAGTGAAAGGGGCAGGGGGAAGACTGAAGCTTTCTTT. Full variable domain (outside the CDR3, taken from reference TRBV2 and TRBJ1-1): EPEVTQTPSHQVTQMGQEVILRCVPISNHLYFYWYRQILGQKVEFLVSFYNNEISEKSEIFDDQFSVERPDGSNFTLKIRSTKLEDSAMYFCASSERGRGKTEAFFGQGTRLTVV.

The CDR3 region has the DNA TGTGCCAGCAGCCAAGATCAGGGCCTCGTCGGGACTAATGAAAAACTGTTTTTT. Protein sequence: CASSQDQGLVGTNEKLFF. The genes are TRBV14 and TRBJ1-4; maybe TRBD1 (5 bases). This CDR3 has 18 amino acids. Germline lookup yields CDR1 SGHDN and CDR2 FVKESK. Trimming pared 0 bases from V and 2 bases from J, leaving 16 bases between. Complete variable domain (other parts from reference TRBV14 and TRBJ1-4): EAGVTQFPSHSVIEKGQTVTLRCDPISGHDNLYWYRRVMGKEIKFLLHFVKESKQDESGMPNNRFLAERTGGTYSTLKVQPAELEDSGVYFCASSQDQGLVGTNEKLFFGSGTQLSVL.

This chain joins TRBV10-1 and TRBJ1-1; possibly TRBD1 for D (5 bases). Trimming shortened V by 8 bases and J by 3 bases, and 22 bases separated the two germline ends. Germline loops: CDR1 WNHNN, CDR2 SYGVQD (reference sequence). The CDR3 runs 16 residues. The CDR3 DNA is TGCGCCAGCTCCCACCTGCCGGGCAGGGCCTACACTGAAGCTTTCTTT. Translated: CASSHLPGRAYTEAFF.

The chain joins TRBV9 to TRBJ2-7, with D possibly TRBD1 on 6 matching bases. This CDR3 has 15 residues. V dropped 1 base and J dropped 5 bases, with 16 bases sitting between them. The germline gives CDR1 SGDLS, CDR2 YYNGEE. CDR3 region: CASSVRGTPGHEQYF. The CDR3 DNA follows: TGTGCCAGCAGCGTAAGGGGGACCCCTGGCCACGAGCAGTACTTC. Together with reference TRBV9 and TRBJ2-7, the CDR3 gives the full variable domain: DSGVTQTPKHLITATGQRVTLRCSPRSGDLSVYWYQQSLDQGLQFLIQYYNGEERAKGNILERFSAQQFPDLHSELNLSSLELGDSALYFCASSVRGTPGHEQYFGPGTRLTVT.

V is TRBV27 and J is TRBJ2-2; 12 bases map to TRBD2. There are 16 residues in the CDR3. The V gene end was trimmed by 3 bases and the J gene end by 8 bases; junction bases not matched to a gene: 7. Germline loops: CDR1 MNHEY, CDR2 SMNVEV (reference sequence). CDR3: CASSFYWTSGIGELFF. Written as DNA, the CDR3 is TGTGCCAGCAGTTTCTACTGGACTAGCGGGATAGGGGAGCTGTTTTTT.

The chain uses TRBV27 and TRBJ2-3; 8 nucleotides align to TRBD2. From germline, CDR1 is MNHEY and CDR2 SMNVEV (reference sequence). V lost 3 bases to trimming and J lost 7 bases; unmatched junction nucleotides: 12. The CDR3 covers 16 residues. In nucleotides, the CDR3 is TGTGCCAGCAGTTTCTTCGGGGGGGCCTCGATTAATACGCAGTATTTT. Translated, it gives CASSFFGGASINTQYF.

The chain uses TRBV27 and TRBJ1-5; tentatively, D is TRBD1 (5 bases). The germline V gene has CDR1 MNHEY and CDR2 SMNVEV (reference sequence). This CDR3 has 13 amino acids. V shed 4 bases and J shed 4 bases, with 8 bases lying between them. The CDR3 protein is CASSSPGNQPQHF. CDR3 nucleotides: TGTGCCAGCAGTTCCCCAGGGAATCAGCCCCAGCATTTT.

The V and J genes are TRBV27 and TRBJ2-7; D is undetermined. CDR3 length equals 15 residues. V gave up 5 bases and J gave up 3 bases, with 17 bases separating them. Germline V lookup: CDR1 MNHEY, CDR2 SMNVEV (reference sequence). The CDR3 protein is CASSPSLSYGYEQYF. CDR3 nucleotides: TGTGCCAGCAGTCCCAGTCTTTCTTATGGCTACGAGCAGTACTTC.

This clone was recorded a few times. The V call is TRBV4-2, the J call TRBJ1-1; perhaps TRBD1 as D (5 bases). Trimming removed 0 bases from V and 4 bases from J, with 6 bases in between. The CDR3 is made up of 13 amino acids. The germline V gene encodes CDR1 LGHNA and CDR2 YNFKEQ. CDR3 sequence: CASSQEGGTEAFF. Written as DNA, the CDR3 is TGTGCCAGCAGCCAAGAGGGGGGCACTGAAGCTTTCTTT.

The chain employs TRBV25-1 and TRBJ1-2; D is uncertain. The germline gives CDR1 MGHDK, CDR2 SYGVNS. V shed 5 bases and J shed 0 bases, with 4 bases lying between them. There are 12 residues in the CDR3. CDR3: CASSLSNYGYTF. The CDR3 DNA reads TGTGCCAGCAGTCTCTCTAACTATGGCTACACCTTC.

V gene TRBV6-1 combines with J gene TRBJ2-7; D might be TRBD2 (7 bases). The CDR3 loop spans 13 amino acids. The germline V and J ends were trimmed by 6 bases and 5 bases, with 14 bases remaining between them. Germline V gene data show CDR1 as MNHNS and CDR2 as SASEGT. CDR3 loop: CASRSGGSHEQYF. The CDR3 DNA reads TGTGCCAGCAGGTCGGGGGGCTCGCACGAGCAGTACTTC.

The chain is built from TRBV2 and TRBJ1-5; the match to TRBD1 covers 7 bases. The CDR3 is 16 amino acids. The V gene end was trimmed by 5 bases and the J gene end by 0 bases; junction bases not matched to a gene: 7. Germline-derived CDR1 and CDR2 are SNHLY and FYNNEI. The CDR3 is CASSRAGTDSNQPQHF. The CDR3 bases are TGTGCCAGCAGTAGGGCCGGGACAGATAGCAATCAGCCCCAGCATTTT.

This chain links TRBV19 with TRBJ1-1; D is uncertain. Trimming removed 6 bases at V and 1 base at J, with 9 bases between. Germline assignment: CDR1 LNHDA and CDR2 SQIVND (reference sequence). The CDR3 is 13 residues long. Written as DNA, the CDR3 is TGTGCCAGTAGGGCGACGGGGAACACTGAAGCTTTCTTT. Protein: CASRATGNTEAFF.

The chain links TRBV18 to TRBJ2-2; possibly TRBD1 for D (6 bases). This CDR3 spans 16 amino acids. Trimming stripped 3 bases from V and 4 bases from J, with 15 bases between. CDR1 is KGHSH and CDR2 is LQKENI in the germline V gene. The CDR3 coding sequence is TGTGCCAGCTCACCGTCTCAGGGGTTCGGCACCGGGGAGCTGTTTTTT. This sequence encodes CASSPSQGFGTGELFF.

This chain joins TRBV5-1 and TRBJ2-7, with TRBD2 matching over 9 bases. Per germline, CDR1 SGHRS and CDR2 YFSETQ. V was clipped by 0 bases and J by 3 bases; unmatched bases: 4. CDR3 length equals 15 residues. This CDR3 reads CASSLVVAGDYEQYF. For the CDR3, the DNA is TGCGCCAGCAGCTTGGTGGTAGCGGGAGACTACGAGCAGTACTTC.

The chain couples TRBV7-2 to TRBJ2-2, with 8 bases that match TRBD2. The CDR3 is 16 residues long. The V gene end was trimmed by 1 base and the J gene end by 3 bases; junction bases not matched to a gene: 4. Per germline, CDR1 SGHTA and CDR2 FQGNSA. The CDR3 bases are TGTGCCAGCAGCTTAGTAGCGGGACCGGACACCGGGGAGCTGTTTTTT. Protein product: CASSLVAGPDTGELFF.

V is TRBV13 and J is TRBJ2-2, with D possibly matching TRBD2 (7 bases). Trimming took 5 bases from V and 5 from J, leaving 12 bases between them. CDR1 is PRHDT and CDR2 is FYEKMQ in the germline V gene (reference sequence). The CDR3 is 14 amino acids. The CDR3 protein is CASSLGGGTGELFF. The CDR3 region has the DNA TGTGCCAGCAGCCTGGGAGGGGGGACCGGGGAGCTGTTTTTT.

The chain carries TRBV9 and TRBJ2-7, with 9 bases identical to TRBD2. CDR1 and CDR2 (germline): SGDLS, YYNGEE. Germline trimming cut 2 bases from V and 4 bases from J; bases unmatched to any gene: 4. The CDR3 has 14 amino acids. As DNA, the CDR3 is TGTGCCAGCAGCGTTAGCGGGGGATCATACGAGCAGTACTTC. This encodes CASSVSGGSYEQYF. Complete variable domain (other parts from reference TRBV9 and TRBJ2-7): DSGVTQTPKHLITATGQRVTLRCSPRSGDLSVYWYQQSLDQGLQFLIQYYNGEERAKGNILERFSAQQFPDLHSELNLSSLELGDSALYFCASSVSGGSYEQYFGPGTRLTVT.

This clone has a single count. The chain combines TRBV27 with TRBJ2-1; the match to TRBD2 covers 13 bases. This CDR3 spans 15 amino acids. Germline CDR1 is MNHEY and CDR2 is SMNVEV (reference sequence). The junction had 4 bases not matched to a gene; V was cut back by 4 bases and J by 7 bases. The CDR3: CASSWGLAGLNEQFF. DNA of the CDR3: TGTGCCAGCAGTTGGGGACTAGCGGGACTGAATGAGCAGTTCTTC.

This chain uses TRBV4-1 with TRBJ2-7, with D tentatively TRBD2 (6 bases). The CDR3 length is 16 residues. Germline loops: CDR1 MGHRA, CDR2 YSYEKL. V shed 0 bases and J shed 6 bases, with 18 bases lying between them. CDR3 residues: CASSQDGGTFGGEQYF. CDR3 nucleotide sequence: TGCGCCAGCAGCCAAGATGGTGGGACTTTCGGGGGCGAGCAGTACTTC.

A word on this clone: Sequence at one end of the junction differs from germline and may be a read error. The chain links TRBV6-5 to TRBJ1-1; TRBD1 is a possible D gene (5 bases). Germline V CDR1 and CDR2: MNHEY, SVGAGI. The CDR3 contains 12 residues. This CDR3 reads CTSSPGFTEAFF. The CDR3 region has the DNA TGTACCAGCAGTCCAGGGTTCACTGAAGCTTTCTTT.

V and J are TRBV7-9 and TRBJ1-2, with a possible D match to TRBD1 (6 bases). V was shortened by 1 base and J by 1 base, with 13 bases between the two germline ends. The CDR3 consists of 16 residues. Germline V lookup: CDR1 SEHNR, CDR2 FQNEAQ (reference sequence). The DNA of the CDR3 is TGTGCCAGCAGCTTAGGGCGGACAGAACTTAACTATGGCTACACCTTC. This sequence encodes CASSLGRTELNYGYTF.

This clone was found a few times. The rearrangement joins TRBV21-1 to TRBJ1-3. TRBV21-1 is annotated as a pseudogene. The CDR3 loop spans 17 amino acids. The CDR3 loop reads CASRAPVATHARNTIYF. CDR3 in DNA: TGTGCCAGCAGAGCACCCGTAGCTACACACGCACGAAACACCATATATTTT.

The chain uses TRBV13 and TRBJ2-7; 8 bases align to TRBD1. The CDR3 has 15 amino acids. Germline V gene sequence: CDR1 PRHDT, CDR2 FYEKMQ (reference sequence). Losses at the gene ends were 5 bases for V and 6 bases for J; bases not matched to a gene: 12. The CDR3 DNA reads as TGTGCCAGCAGCACCCTGACAGGGGCAAATCTCGAGCAGTACTTC. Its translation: CASSTLTGANLEQYF.

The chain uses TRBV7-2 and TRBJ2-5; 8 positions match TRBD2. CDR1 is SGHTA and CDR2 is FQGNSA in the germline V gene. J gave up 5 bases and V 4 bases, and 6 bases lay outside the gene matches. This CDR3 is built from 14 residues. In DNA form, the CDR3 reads TGTGCCAGCAGCTCCCGGACTAGCATTGAGACCCAGTACTTC. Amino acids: CASSSRTSIETQYF.

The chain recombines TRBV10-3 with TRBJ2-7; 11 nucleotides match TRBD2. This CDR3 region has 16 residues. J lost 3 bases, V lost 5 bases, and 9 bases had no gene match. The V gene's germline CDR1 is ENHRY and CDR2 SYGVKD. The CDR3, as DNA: TGTGCCATCAGTCCCCTTACTAGCGGGGGCTTCTACGAGCAGTACTTC. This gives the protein CAISPLTSGGFYEQYF.

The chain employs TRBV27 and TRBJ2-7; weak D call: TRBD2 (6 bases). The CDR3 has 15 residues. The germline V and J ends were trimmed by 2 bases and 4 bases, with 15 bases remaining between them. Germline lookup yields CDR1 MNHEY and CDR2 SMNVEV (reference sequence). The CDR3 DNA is TGTGCCAGCAGTTTACGGGGGACGGTACCTTACGAGCAGTACTTC. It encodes CASSLRGTVPYEQYF.